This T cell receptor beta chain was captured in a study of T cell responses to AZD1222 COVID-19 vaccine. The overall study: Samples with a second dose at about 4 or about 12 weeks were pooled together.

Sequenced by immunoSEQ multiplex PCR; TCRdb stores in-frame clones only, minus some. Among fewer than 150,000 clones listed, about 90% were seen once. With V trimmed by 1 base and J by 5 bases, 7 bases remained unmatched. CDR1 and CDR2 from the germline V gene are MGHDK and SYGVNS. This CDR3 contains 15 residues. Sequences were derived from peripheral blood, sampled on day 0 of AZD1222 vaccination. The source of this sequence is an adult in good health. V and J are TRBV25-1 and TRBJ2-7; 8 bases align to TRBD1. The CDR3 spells CASSESIQGADEQYF. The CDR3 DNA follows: TGTGCCAGCAGTGAATCGATTCAGGGGGCGGACGAGCAGTACTTC.